Following are 20 T cell receptor beta chains from one sample sequenced in a study of sequential checkpoint blockade in melanoma. Sequencing used immunoSEQ multiplex PCR; TCRdb keeps in-frame clones, though not all of them. Of approximately 6,000 clones in the sample, roughly a quarter are singletons; the top ten hold almost 10%. Indicated treatment: randomized to nivolumab then ipilimumab (arm A) or the reverse (arm B). The starting material was tumor tissue (inferred from file names), obtained from a patient given nivolumab and ipilimumab in sequence. These receptors were obtained from a human donor with melanoma.

This clone was picked up a small number of times. For the CDR3, the DNA is TGTGCCACTCGACCCGGGCAGGTCGACTCCTACGAGCAGTACTTC. Its translation: CATRPGQVDSYEQYF. The chain recombines TRBV28 with TRBJ2-7; D is undetermined. The CDR3 is made up of 15 amino acids. CDR1 is MDHEN and CDR2 is SYDVKM in the germline V gene. The V end lost 10 bases, the J end lost 0 bases, and 19 bases lay between the germline ends.

By frequency in the sample, this clone is large. This rearrangement joins TRBV29-1 to TRBJ2-7, with 13 bases matching TRBD2. Germline V gives CDR1 SQVTM, CDR2 ANQGSEA. The CDR3 runs to 16 residues. The junction had 10 bases not matched to a gene; V was cut back by 6 bases and J by 2 bases. Here the CDR3 reads CSVITSGRASTYEQYF. The CDR3 bases are TGCAGCGTGATTACTAGCGGGAGGGCCTCAACCTACGAGCAGTACTTC.

The chain uses TRBV11-3 and TRBJ1-3, with 7 nucleotides matching TRBD1. This CDR3 has 19 residues. Germline CDR1 and CDR2: SGHNT and YENEEA. V dropped 5 bases and J dropped 0; count of bases not matched to a gene: 16. The CDR3 region has the DNA TGTGCCAGCAGCGCTCAAATTCTGGGACAGACGAGCTCTGGAAACACCATATATTTT. Its translation: CASSAQILGQTSSGNTIYF.

The rearrangement joins TRBV19 to TRBJ2-6; perhaps D is TRBD1 or TRBD2 (5 bases each). This CDR3 comprises 17 residues. Germline V lookup: CDR1 LNHDA, CDR2 SQIVND (reference sequence). With 1 base removed from V and 2 bases from J, the gap between germline ends came to 12 bases. The CDR3 loop reads CASSIGFVGAGANVLTF. As DNA, the CDR3 is TGTGCCAGTAGTATAGGCTTTGTGGGGGCTGGGGCCAACGTCCTGACTTTC.

This clone was counted at least ten times. V and J are TRBV11-3 and TRBJ2-5; D is perhaps TRBD2 (6 bases). In germline, CDR1 is SGHNT, CDR2 YENEEA. This CDR3 spans 15 amino acids. Trimming shortened V by 5 bases and J by 0 bases, and 13 bases separated the two germline ends. This chain's CDR3 is CASSPGSGNQETQYF. DNA for the CDR3: TGTGCCAGCAGCCCTGGTAGCGGAAACCAAGAGACCCAGTACTTC.

V is TRBV6-8 and J is TRBJ1-1, with D maybe TRBD1 (6 bases). The CDR3 runs 14 residues. Germline assignment: CDR1 MNHGY and CDR2 SAAAGT. V lost 5 bases to trimming and J lost 4 bases, with 14 bases between them. The CDR3 DNA reads as TGTGCCAGCAGTGAGCCAGGGGAGGCCACTGAAGCTTTCTTT. It specifies CASSEPGEATEAFF.

The CDR3 DNA follows: TGCAGCGTTGTGGCTGGCACTGGAAACACCATATATTTT. Translation gives CSVVAGTGNTIYF. The chain recombines TRBV29-1 with TRBJ1-3; D is ambiguous. Germline lookup yields CDR1 SQVTM and CDR2 ANQGSEA. V lost 4 bases to trimming and J lost 2 bases, with 9 bases between them. The CDR3 is 13 residues long.

This clone was seen a few times. CDR3 bases: TGTGCCAGCAGTTACTCGAAGCTAGCAGAGAGCTCCTACAATGAGCAGTTCTTC. Translating gives CASSYSKLAESSYNEQFF. The V call is TRBV6-8, the J call TRBJ2-1, with a weak D call TRBD2 (5 bases). CDR3 length equals 18 residues. CDR1 and CDR2 from the germline V gene are MNHGY and SAAAGT. V was shortened by 0 bases and J by 0 bases, with 15 bases between the two germline ends.

In DNA, the CDR3 is TGCGCCAGCAGCCCGGTCTCCCTCTCTGGGGCCAACGTCCTGACTTTC. This sequence encodes CASSPVSLSGANVLTF. The genes are TRBV5-1 and TRBJ2-6; D gene uncertain. V lost 4 bases and J lost 0, with 11 bases in between. The CDR3 consists of 16 residues. Germline CDR1 SGHRS, CDR2 YFSETQ.

The sample holds a few counts of this clone. The rearrangement links TRBV6-8 to TRBJ2-7; D perhaps matches TRBD2 (5 bases). V lost 3 bases, J lost 9 bases, and 21 bases lay in between. Germline values: CDR1 MNHGY, CDR2 SAAAGT. The CDR3 has 15 residues. CDR3 in amino acids: CASSYPGKLYAGQYF. The CDR3 DNA sequence: TGTGCCAGCAGTTATCCGGGGAAACTTTACGCAGGGCAGTACTTC.

V and J are TRBV19 and TRBJ2-3; 9 bases map to TRBD2. CDR1 and CDR2 (germline): LNHDA, SQIVND (reference sequence). With V trimmed by 10 bases and J by 0 bases, 5 bases remained unmatched. This CDR3 is 14 amino acids long. In nucleotides, the CDR3 is TGTGCCACCAGGACTAGCGCCAGCACAGATACGCAGTATTTT. Translation: CATRTSASTDTQYF.

The gene calls are TRBV6-8 and TRBJ2-7; TRBD1 might be the D (6 bases). Germline-derived CDR1 and CDR2 are MNHGY and SAAAGT. V was trimmed by 2 bases and J by 6 bases, leaving 11 bases between them. CDR3 length equals 13 residues. The CDR3 DNA sequence: TGTGCCAGCAGTTACCCAAACAGGGTCGAGCAGTACTTC. This encodes CASSYPNRVEQYF.

The rearrangement uses TRBV5-1 and TRBJ2-1; perhaps TRBD2 as D (6 bases). V was trimmed by 0 bases and J by 6 bases, leaving 13 bases between them. The CDR3 length is 15 residues. Per the germline V gene, CDR1 is SGHRS and CDR2 is YFSETQ. CDR3 DNA sequence: TGCGCCAGCAGCTTGGGGCTAGCGCGCCCCAATGAGCAGTTCTTC. Translating gives CASSLGLARPNEQFF.

A few counts support this clone. The chain has TRBV28 and TRBJ1-5; D is unclear. Trimming removed 5 bases at V and 1 base at J, with 21 bases between. The CDR3 length is 18 residues. In germline, CDR1 is MDHEN, CDR2 SYDVKM. The CDR3 nucleotides read TGTGCCAGCAGTCACGTATGGAGAGCTCTAAGGAGCAATCAGCCCCAGCATTTT. Translated: CASSHVWRALRSNQPQHF.

The gene calls are TRBV29-1 and TRBJ1-3; no clear D gene. Germline lookup yields CDR1 SQVTM and CDR2 ANQGSEA. The CDR3 contains 12 residues. Trimming took 2 bases from V and 5 from J, leaving 7 bases between them. The CDR3 sequence is CSVEQERNTIYF. CDR3 bases: TGCAGCGTTGAACAGGAAAGAAACACCATATATTTT.

This clone was recorded many times. V is TRBV11-3 and J is TRBJ2-3; D gene ambiguous. The CDR3 runs 14 residues. V lost 3 bases to trimming and J lost 6 bases, with 13 bases between them. Germline CDR1 is SGHNT and CDR2 is YENEEA. The CDR3: CASSFNRGSDTQYF. The CDR3 nucleotides read TGTGCCAGCAGCTTTAATCGAGGTTCGGATACGCAGTATTTT.

CDR3 sequence: CASRPRLASNTGELFF. CDR3 DNA: TGTGCCAGCAGACCCCGACTAGCCTCGAACACCGGGGAGCTGTTTTTT. J is TRBJ2-2 and V is TRBV28, with TRBD2 identical over 7 bases. From germline, CDR1 is MDHEN and CDR2 SYDVKM. V dropped 6 bases and J dropped 0; count of bases not matched to a gene: 7. The CDR3 covers 16 residues.

The gene calls are TRBV4-1 and TRBJ2-1, with 7 positions matching TRBD2. V dropped 0 bases and J dropped 6; count of bases not matched to a gene: 8. The length of the CDR3 is 16 residues. CDR1 is MGHRA and CDR2 is YSYEKL in the germline V gene. This CDR3 reads CASSQDGAGRGNEQFF. In DNA form, the CDR3 reads TGCGCCAGCAGCCAAGATGGAGCGGGGCGGGGCAATGAGCAGTTCTTC.

By share of the sample, this clone is medium-sized. V usage is TRBV9 and J usage is TRBJ1-2; 10 positions agree with TRBD1. There are 16 residues in the CDR3. Germline V gene data show CDR1 as SGDLS and CDR2 as YYNGEE. V lost 3 bases to trimming and J lost 4 bases; unmatched junction nucleotides: 9. CDR3 sequence reads: CASSGGGTGDSYGYTF. The CDR3 bases are TGTGCCAGCAGCGGAGGGGGGACAGGGGATTCCTATGGCTACACCTTC. Using reference TRBV9 and TRBJ1-2 for the parts outside the CDR3, the full variable domain is DSGVTQTPKHLITATGQRVTLRCSPRSGDLSVYWYQQSLDQGLQFLIQYYNGEERAKGNILERFSAQQFPDLHSELNLSSLELGDSALYFCASSGGGTGDSYGYTFGSGTRLTVV.

This clone appeared a few times. The chain combines TRBV28 with TRBJ1-2; TRBD1 agrees at 9 bases. With 6 bases clipped from V and 1 base from J, the junction kept 12 bases outside the gene matches. Germline assignment: CDR1 MDHEN and CDR2 SYDVKM. This CDR3 spans 17 amino acids. The CDR3: CASSLNLQGAYNYGYTF. DNA of the CDR3: TGTGCCAGCAGCCTAAACCTACAGGGGGCCTATAACTATGGCTACACCTTC.